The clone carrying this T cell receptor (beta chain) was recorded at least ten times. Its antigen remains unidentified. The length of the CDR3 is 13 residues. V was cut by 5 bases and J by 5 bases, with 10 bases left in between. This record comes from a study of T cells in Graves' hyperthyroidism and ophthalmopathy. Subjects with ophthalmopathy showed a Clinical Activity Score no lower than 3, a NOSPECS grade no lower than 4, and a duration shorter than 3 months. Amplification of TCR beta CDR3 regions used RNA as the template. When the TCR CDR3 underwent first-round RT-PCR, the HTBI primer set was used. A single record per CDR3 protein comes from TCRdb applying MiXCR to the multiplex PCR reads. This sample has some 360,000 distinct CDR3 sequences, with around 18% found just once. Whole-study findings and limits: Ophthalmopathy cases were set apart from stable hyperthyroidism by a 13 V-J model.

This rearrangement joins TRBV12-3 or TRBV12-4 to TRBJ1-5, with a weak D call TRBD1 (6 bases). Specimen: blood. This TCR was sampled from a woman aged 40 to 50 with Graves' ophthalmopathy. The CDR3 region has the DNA TGTGCCAGCAGTGAACAGGGATATCAGCCCCAGCATTTT. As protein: CASSEQGYQPQHF.